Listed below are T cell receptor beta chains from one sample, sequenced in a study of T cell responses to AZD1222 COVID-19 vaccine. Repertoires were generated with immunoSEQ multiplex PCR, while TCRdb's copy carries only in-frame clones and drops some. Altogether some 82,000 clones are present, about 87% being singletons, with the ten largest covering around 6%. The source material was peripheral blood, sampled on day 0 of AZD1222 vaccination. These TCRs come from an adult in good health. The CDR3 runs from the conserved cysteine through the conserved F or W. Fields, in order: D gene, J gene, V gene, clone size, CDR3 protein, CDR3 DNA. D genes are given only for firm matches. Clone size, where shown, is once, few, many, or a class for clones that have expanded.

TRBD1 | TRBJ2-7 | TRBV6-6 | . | CASSYQGVPYEQYF | TGTGCCAGCAGTTACCAGGGGGTTCCCTACGAGCAGTACTTC
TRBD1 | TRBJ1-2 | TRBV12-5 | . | CASASTGTAANYGYTF | TGTGCTAGTGCCTCTACCGGGACAGCGGCTAACTATGGCTACACCTTC
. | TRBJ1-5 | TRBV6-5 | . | CASSYQPPPEPQHF | TGTGCCAGCAGTTACCAACCACCCCCAGAGCCCCAGCATTTT
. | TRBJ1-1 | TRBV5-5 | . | CASSLSLGVSQAFF | TGTGCCAGCAGCTTGAGTTTGGGAGTGAGCCAAGCTTTCTTT
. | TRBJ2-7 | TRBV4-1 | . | CASSQDRGTVSYEQYF | TGCGCCAGCAGCCAAGATCGTGGGACGGTTTCCTACGAGCAGTACTTC
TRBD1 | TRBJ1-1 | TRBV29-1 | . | CSVSIRQGAMAEAFF | TGCAGCGTTTCGATCCGACAGGGGGCGATGGCTGAAGCTTTCTTT
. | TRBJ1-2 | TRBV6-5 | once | CASRPDSNYGYTF | TGTGCCAGCAGGCCTGACAGCAACTATGGCTACACCTTC
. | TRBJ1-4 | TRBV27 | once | CASSLVQGGRLFF | TGTGCCAGCAGTTTAGTACAGGGTGGAAGACTGTTTTTT
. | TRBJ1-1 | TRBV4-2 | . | CASSQGKNTEAFF | TGTGCCAGCAGCCAAGGGAAGAACACTGAAGCTTTCTTT
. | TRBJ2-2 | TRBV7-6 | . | CASSSSTVDTGELFF | TGTGCCAGCAGCTCCTCGACGGTGGACACCGGGGAGCTGTTTTTT
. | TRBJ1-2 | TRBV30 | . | CACHDQNSYGYTF | TGTGCCTGTCATGATCAGAATTCCTATGGCTACACCTTC
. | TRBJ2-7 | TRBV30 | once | CAWSVGWGTYEQYF | TGTGCCTGGAGTGTGGGTTGGGGGACCTACGAGCAGTACTTC
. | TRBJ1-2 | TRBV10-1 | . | CASSEETRYGYTF | TGCGCCAGCAGTGAGGAAACCCGTTATGGCTACACCTTC
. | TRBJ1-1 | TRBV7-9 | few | CASTILQGVTEAFF | TGTGCCAGCACCATACTACAGGGAGTCACTGAAGCTTTCTTT
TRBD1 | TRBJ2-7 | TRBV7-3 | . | CASSFDRGSYEQYF | TGTGCCAGCAGCTTCGACAGGGGTTCCTACGAGCAGTACTTC
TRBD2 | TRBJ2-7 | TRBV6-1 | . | CASSDAGGTYEQYF | TGTGCCAGCAGTGATGCGGGGGGCACCTACGAGCAGTACTTC
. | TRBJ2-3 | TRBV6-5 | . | CASNQDSAGADTQYF | TGTGCCAGCAACCAGGACAGTGCGGGGGCAGATACGCAGTATTTT